This T cell receptor beta chain was recorded in a study of T cells in Graves' hyperthyroidism and ophthalmopathy. General study findings and limits: Most clonotypes that expanded in the thyroid above 0.001 also showed up in blood.

Many counts were recorded for this clonotype. Its antigen remains unidentified. The CDR3 has 14 amino acids. Germline-derived CDR1 and CDR2 are SNHLY and FYNNEI. V lost 0 bases and J 4 bases, leaving 9 bases between the germline ends. The TCR beta CDR3 regions underwent amplification using RNA transcripts as the source. The HTBI primer set drove a first-round RT-PCR of the TCR CDR3. TCRdb fed the multiplex PCR reads into MiXCR, producing one record per CDR3 protein. The sample consists of approximately 610,000 distinct CDR3 sequences, 14% to 15% of them appearing once. V gene TRBV2 combines with J gene TRBJ1-2; D gene ambiguous. The material sequenced was blood. The TCR sequence derives from a woman between 40 and 50 years old with Graves' ophthalmopathy. CDR3 protein: CASSEALRSYGYTF. The CDR3 coding sequence is TGTGCCAGCAGTGAAGCGCTTAGAAGCTATGGCTACACCTTC.